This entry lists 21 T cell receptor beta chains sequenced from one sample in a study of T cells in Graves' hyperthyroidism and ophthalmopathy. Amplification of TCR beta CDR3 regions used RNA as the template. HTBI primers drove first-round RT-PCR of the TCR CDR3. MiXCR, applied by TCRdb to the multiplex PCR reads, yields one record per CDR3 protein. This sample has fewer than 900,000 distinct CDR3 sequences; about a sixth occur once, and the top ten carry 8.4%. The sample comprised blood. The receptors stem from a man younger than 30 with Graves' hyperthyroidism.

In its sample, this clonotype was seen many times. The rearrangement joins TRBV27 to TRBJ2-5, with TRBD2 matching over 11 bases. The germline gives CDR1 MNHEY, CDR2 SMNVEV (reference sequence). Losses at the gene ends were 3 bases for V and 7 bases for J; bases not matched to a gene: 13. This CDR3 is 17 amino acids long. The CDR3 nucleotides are TGTGCCAGCAGTTTGACACTAGCGGGAGTGGTTGACGGGACCCAGTACTTC. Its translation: CASSLTLAGVVDGTQYF.

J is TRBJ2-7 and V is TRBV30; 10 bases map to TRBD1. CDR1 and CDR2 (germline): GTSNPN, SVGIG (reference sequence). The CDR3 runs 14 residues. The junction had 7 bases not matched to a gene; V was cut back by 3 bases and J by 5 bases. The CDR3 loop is CAWSPGQGKHEQYF. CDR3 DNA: TGTGCCTGGAGCCCGGGACAGGGGAAACACGAGCAGTACTTC.

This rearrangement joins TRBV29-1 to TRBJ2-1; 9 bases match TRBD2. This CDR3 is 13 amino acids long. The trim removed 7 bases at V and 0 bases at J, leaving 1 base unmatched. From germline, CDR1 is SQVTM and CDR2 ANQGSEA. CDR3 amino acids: CSGTSVSYNEQFF. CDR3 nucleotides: TGCAGCGGGACTAGCGTCTCCTACAATGAGCAGTTCTTC.

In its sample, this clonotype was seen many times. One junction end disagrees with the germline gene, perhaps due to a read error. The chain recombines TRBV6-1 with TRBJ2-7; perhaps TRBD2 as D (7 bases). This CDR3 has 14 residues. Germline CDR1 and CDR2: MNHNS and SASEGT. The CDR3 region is CASREGGGTYEQYF. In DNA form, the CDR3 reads TGTGCCAGCAGAGAAGGGGGGGGCACCTACGAGCAGTACTTC.

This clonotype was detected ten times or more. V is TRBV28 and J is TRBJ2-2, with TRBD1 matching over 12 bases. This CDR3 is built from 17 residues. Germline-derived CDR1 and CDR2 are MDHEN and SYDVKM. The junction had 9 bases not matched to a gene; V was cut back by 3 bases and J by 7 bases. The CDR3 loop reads CASSFSGTGGVDGELFF. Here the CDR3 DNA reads TGTGCCAGCAGTTTTTCCGGGACAGGGGGCGTCGACGGGGAGCTGTTTTTT.

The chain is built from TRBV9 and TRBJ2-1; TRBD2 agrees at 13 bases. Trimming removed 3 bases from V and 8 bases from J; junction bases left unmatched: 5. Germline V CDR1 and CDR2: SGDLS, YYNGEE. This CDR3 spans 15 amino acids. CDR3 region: CASSAGTSGIYEQFF. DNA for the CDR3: TGTGCCAGCAGCGCCGGGACTAGCGGGATTTATGAGCAGTTCTTC.

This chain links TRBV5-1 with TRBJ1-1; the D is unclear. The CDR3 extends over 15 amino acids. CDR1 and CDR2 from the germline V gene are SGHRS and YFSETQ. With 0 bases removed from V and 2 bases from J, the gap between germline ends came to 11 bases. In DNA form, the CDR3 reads TGCGCCAGCAGCTTGGGGAGCTGGTCCAACACTGAAGCTTTCTTT. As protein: CASSLGSWSNTEAFF. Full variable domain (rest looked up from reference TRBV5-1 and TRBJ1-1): KAGVTQTPRYLIKTRGQQVTLSCSPISGHRSVSWYQQTPGQGLQFLFEYFSETQRNKGNFPGRFSGRQFSNSRSEMNVSTLELGDSALYLCASSLGSWSNTEAFFGQGTRLTVV.

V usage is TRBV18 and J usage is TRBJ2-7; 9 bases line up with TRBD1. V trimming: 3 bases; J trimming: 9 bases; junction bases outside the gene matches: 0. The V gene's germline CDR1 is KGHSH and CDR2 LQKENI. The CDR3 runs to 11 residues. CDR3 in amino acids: CASSPDRGQYF. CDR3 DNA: TGTGCCAGCTCACCGGACAGGGGGCAGTACTTC.

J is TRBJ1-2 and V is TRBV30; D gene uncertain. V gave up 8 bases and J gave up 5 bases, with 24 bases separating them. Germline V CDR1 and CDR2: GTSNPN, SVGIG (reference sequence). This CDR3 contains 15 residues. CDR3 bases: TGTGCCGGACCGGGTCCAGAGGAAGGGAGTTATGGCTACACCTTC. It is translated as CAGPGPEEGSYGYTF.

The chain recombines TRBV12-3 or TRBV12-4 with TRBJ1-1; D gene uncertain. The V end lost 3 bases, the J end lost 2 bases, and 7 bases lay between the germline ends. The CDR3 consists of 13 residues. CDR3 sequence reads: CASSFVHNTEAFF. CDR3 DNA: TGTGCCAGCAGTTTCGTCCATAACACTGAAGCTTTCTTT.

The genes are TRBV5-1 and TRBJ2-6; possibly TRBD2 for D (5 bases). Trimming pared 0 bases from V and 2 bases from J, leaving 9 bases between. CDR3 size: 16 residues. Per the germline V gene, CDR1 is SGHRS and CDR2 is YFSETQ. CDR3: CASSLDGGPGANVLTF. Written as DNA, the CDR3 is TGCGCCAGCAGCTTGGACGGAGGTCCTGGGGCCAACGTCCTGACTTTC.

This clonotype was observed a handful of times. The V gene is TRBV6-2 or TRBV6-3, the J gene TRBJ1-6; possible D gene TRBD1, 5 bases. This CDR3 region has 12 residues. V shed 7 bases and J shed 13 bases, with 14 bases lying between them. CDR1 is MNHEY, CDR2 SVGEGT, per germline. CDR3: CASTHGTAPLHF. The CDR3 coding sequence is TGTGCCAGCACACACGGGACGGCCCCCCTCCACTTT.

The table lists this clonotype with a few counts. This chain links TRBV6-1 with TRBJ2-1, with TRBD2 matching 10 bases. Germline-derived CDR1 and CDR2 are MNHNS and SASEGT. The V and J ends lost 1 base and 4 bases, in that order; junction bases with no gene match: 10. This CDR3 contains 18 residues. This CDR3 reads CASSEDRLLAGIYNEQFF. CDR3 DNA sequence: TGTGCCAGCAGTGAAGATCGGTTACTAGCGGGGATATACAATGAGCAGTTCTTC.

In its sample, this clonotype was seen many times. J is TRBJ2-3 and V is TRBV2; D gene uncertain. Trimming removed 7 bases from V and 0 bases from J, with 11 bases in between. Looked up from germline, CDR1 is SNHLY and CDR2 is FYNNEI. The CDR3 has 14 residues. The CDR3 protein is CASKAGSSTDTQYF. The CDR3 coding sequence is TGTGCCAGCAAGGCAGGCTCTAGCACAGATACGCAGTATTTT.

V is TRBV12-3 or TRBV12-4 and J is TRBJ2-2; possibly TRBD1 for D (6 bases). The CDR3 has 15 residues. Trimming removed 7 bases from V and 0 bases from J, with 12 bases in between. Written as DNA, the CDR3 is TGTGCCAGCATTGACGACAGGACGAACACCGGGGAGCTGTTTTTT. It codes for CASIDDRTNTGELFF.

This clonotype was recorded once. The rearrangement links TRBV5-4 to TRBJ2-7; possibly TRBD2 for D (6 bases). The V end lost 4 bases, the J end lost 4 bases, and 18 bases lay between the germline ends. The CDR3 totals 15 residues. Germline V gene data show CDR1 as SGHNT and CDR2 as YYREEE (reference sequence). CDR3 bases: TGTGCCAGCAGCCCCGATTGGGCGGGATCGTACGAGCAGTACTTC. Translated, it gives CASSPDWAGSYEQYF. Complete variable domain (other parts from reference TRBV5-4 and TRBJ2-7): ETGVTQSPTHLIKTRGQQVTLRCSSQSGHNTVSWYQQALGQGPQFIFQYYREEENGRGNFPPRFSGLQFPNYSSELNVNALELDDSALYLCASSPDWAGSYEQYFGPGTRLTVT.

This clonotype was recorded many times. This CDR3 is CASSPGGGTQYF. The CDR3 DNA sequence: TGTGCCAGCAGTCCCGGGGGTGGGACCCAGTACTTC. The chain combines TRBV7-2 with TRBJ2-5, with a tentative D call TRBD2 (6 bases). CDR3 size: 12 residues. The V gene lost 6 bases and the J gene lost 7 bases, with 12 bases spanning the gap. From germline, CDR1 is SGHTA and CDR2 FQGNSA.

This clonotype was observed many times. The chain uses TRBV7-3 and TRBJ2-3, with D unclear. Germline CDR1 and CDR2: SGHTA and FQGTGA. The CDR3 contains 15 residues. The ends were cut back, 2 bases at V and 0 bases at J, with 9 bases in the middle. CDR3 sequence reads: CASSLAYTSTDTQYF. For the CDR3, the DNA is TGTGCCAGCAGCTTAGCGTACACTAGCACAGATACGCAGTATTTT.

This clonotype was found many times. CDR3 sequence: CAWTLVNEQFF. CDR3 nucleotide sequence: TGTGCCTGGACCCTAGTGAATGAGCAGTTCTTC. This chain links TRBV30 with TRBJ2-1, with D hard to call. The V end lost 4 bases, the J end lost 7 bases, and 8 bases lay between the germline ends. CDR1 and CDR2 (germline): GTSNPN, SVGIG (reference sequence). This CDR3 is 11 amino acids long. The full variable domain, its missing parts supplied by reference TRBV30 and TRBJ2-1, is SQTIHQWPATLVQPVGSPLSLECTVEGTSNPNLYWYRQAAGRGLQLLFYSVGIGQISSEVPQNLSASRPQDRQFILSSKKLLLSDSGFYLCAWTLVNEQFFGPGTRLTVL.

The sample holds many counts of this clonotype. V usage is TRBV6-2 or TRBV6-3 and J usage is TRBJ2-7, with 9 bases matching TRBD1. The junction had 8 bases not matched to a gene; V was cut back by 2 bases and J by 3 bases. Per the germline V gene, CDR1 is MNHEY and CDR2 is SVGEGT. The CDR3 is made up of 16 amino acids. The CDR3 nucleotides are TGTGCCAGCAGTTACCCCTCAGACAGGGGGGACTACGAGCAGTACTTC. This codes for CASSYPSDRGDYEQYF.

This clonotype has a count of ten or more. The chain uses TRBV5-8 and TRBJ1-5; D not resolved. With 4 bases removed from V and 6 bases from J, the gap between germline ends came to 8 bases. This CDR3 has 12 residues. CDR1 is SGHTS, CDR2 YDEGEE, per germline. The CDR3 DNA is TGTGCCAGCAGCCCACTCAGTCAGCCCCAGCATTTT. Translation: CASSPLSQPQHF.